This TCR beta chain was captured in a study of PD-L1 blockade in urothelial cancer. As for the study in general: Every 3 weeks, patients received intravenous atezolizumab 1,200 mg, beginning 2014. Each blood sample yielded a median of about 130,000 T cells.

Some clones are missing from TCRdb's copy, which holds only in-frame ones; the method was immunoSEQ multiplex PCR. This table holds approximately 110,000 clones, around 85% found once. Trimming at V came to 6 bases and at J to 8 bases, leaving 6 bases not matched to a gene. This CDR3 has 12 amino acids. Germline CDR1 and CDR2: MNHNS and SASEGT. The material sequenced was PBMCs, taken around atezolizumab (anti-PD-L1) treatment. The TCR comes from a man aged 45 to 65 with urothelial cancer. This chain links TRBV6-1 with TRBJ1-2; 7 bases agree with TRBD1. CDR3 DNA: TGTGCCAGCAGCGAGGGGGCGGGGGGCTACACCTTC. It specifies CASSEGAGGYTF.